What follows are 20 T cell receptor beta chains derived from one specimen sequenced in a study of cytomegalovirus exposure and HLA in healthy donors. The study ran its PCR with 60 Vbeta and 13 Jbeta primers. Sequencing used immunoSEQ multiplex PCR; TCRdb keeps in-frame clones, though not all of them. The table lists tens of thousands of clones. Sequencing was performed on PBMCs. The receptors were gathered from a girl aged 10 to 17 in good health and CMV-seropositive.

This chain joins TRBV4-3 and TRBJ2-2; TRBD1 agrees at 8 bases. This CDR3 spans 15 amino acids. V shed 1 base and J 8 bases; nucleotides not matched to a gene: 6. From germline, CDR1 is LGHNA and CDR2 YSLEER. The CDR3 loop reads CASSQGTGSIGELFF. The CDR3 bases are TGCGCCAGCAGCCAAGGGACAGGGTCGATTGGGGAGCTGTTTTTT.

V is TRBV6-1 and J is TRBJ2-1; maybe TRBD1 (5 bases). V was trimmed by 7 bases and J by 5 bases, leaving 15 bases between them. Germline CDR1 MNHNS, CDR2 SASEGT. The CDR3 has 14 amino acids. CDR3 bases: TGTGCCAGCAAGGGGCTAGTTACGCACAATGAGCAGTTCTTC. As protein: CASKGLVTHNEQFF.

V and J are TRBV7-2 and TRBJ2-2; D is ambiguous. V shed 7 bases and J shed 7 bases, with 7 bases lying between them. This CDR3 spans 11 amino acids. CDR1 is SGHTA, CDR2 FQGNSA, per germline. The CDR3 bases are TGTGCCAGCACAAGCCACGGGGAGCTGTTTTTT. Amino acid sequence: CASTSHGELFF.

CDR3 protein: CAWSVNFGDIQYF. As DNA, the CDR3 is TGTGCCTGGAGTGTAAATTTTGGAGACATTCAGTACTTC. The J gene is TRBJ2-4, the V gene TRBV30; D is uncertain. The V and J ends lost 0 bases and 8 bases respectively, with 11 bases between them. The CDR3 consists of 13 residues. Germline CDR1 is GTSNPN and CDR2 is SVGIG (reference sequence).

The rearrangement uses TRBV4-2 and TRBJ2-5; 8 bases line up with TRBD1. Germline V CDR1 and CDR2: LGHNA, YNFKEQ. The CDR3 length is 15 residues. The J segment lost 4 bases and the V segment lost 4 bases, leaving 8 bases of the junction unmatched. The CDR3, as DNA: TGTGCCAGCAGCCCGCGGGACAGGCCGGGAGAGACCCAGTACTTC. Amino acids: CASSPRDRPGETQYF.

The chain joins TRBV19 to TRBJ1-2; a weak D match, TRBD1 (5 bases). The germline V and J ends were trimmed by 5 bases and 2 bases, with 15 bases remaining between them. This CDR3 has 15 amino acids. Germline V lookup: CDR1 LNHDA, CDR2 SQIVND (reference sequence). Here the CDR3 reads CASSLLNRRNYGYTF. The CDR3 bases are TGTGCCAGTAGTCTTCTAAACAGGAGAAACTATGGCTACACCTTC.

The rearrangement joins TRBV7-2 to TRBJ1-1; D gene uncertain. There are 14 residues in the CDR3. V dropped 1 base and J dropped 7 bases, with 13 bases sitting between them. Germline values: CDR1 SGHTA, CDR2 FQGNSA. The CDR3 spells CASSLGLEFGEAFF. CDR3 bases: TGTGCCAGCAGCTTAGGGTTGGAGTTCGGTGAAGCTTTCTTT.

The chain recombines TRBV2 with TRBJ1-2; 11 bases fit TRBD1. V was clipped by 2 bases and J by 4 bases; unmatched bases: 3. The CDR3 spans 15 residues. Germline CDR1 reads SNHLY; CDR2 reads FYNNEI. The CDR3 region has the DNA TGTGCCAGCAGTGAAACGGACAGGGGGCCCTATGGCTACACCTTC. It yields the protein CASSETDRGPYGYTF.

As for this clone: The junction does not match germline at one end; this may be a read error. The chain carries TRBV5-1 and TRBJ1-1; D call uncertain. Per the germline V gene, CDR1 is SGHRS and CDR2 is YFSETQ. This CDR3 region has 15 residues. The CDR3 reads CASSLERVGRTEDFF. The CDR3 bases are TGCGCCAGCAGCTTGGAGAGGGTAGGGCGCACTGAAGATTTCTTT.

The rearrangement links TRBV7-2 to TRBJ1-1; 8 bases map to TRBD1. CDR3 length: 15 residues. V gave up 4 bases and J gave up 2 bases; unmatched junction bases: 6. Germline V gene data show CDR1 as SGHTA and CDR2 as FQGNSA. The DNA of the CDR3 is TGTGCCAGCAGCTGGTCCGGACAGGGTAACACTGAAGCTTTCTTT. Its translation: CASSWSGQGNTEAFF.

V usage is TRBV7-2 and J usage is TRBJ1-5; TRBD1 matches 9 bases. Looked up from germline, CDR1 is SGHTA and CDR2 is FQGNSA. The V segment lost 5 bases and the J segment 7 bases; nucleotides outside the gene matches: 12. CDR3 length: 16 residues. CDR3 residues: CASSPGQGRGRQPQHF. The CDR3 DNA reads as TGTGCCAGCAGCCCCGGACAGGGGAGGGGAAGGCAGCCCCAGCATTTT.

The chain joins TRBV7-2 to TRBJ1-5, with D unclear. This CDR3 comprises 15 residues. Deletions cut 0 bases from V and 0 bases from J, with 6 bases between. Germline CDR1 and CDR2: SGHTA and FQGNSA. The CDR3 nucleotides read TGTGCCAGCAGCTTAGCGCCAGATAGCAATCAGCCCCAGCATTTT. Its protein product is CASSLAPDSNQPQHF.

The chain employs TRBV18 and TRBJ2-4; 7 bases are shared with TRBD1. This CDR3 region has 17 residues. The trim removed 0 bases at V and 6 bases at J, leaving 11 bases unmatched. Germline CDR1 is KGHSH and CDR2 is LQKENI. The CDR3 here is CASSPPLQGIGGNIQYF. DNA for the CDR3: TGTGCCAGCTCACCACCACTACAGGGGATTGGGGGAAACATTCAGTACTTC.

This chain joins TRBV19 and TRBJ1-1; 10 nucleotides line up with TRBD1. V gave up 6 bases and J gave up 1 base; unmatched junction bases: 5. Per germline, CDR1 LNHDA and CDR2 SQIVND (reference sequence). The CDR3 consists of 15 residues. Here the CDR3 reads CASRPGTGANTEAFF. In nucleotides, the CDR3 is TGTGCCAGTAGGCCCGGGACAGGGGCGAACACTGAAGCTTTCTTT.

The genes are TRBV7-2 and TRBJ2-1; TRBD2 might be the D (6 bases). The CDR3 totals 15 residues. Germline-derived CDR1 and CDR2 are SGHTA and FQGNSA. The ends were cut back, 5 bases at V and 7 bases at J, with 18 bases in the middle. The CDR3, as DNA: TGTGCCAGCAGCCAGGACTATACCTCTGGGAATGAGCAGTTCTTC. Encoded protein: CASSQDYTSGNEQFF.

The chain is built from TRBV29-1 and TRBJ1-2; D is unresolved. Trimming stripped 4 bases from V and 10 bases from J, with 10 bases between. This CDR3 is 10 amino acids long. Germline CDR1 and CDR2: SQVTM and ANQGSEA. CDR3 sequence: CSVVHRDYTF. The CDR3 DNA is TGCAGCGTTGTGCACAGAGACTACACCTTC. Combining the CDR3 with reference TRBV29-1 and TRBJ1-2 gives the whole variable domain SAVISQKPSRDICQRGTSLTIQCQVDSQVTMMFWYRQQPGQSLTLIATANQGSEATYESGFVIDKFPISRPNLTFSTLTVSNMSPEDSSIYLCSVVHRDYTFGSGTRLTVV.

The rearrangement links TRBV28 to TRBJ2-5; 12 nucleotides align to TRBD2. Germline loops: CDR1 MDHEN, CDR2 SYDVKM. This CDR3 spans 17 amino acids. J was trimmed by 3 bases and V by 4 bases; bases with no gene match: 9. CDR3 region: CASSYTTLAGGEETQYF. The CDR3 region has the DNA TGTGCCAGCAGTTACACGACACTAGCGGGGGGTGAAGAGACCCAGTACTTC.

The rearrangement uses TRBV7-8 and TRBJ2-2; D unclear. V was trimmed by 1 base and J by 0 bases, leaving 15 bases between them. Per the germline V gene, CDR1 is SGHVS and CDR2 is FQNEAQ. The CDR3 consists of 18 residues. DNA of the CDR3: TGTGCCAGCAGCTTAGTCGTGTTAAGGCGGACGAACACCGGGGAGCTGTTTTTT. It codes for CASSLVVLRRTNTGELFF.

This chain links TRBV14 with TRBJ2-7; TRBD1 agrees at 8 bases. Germline CDR1 and CDR2: SGHDN and FVKESK. V was clipped by 2 bases and J by 2 bases; unmatched bases: 8. The CDR3 has 16 amino acids. In DNA form, the CDR3 reads TGTGCCAGCAGCCAACCTACCGGGACAGGAACCTACGAGCAGTACTTC. It encodes CASSQPTGTGTYEQYF.

This chain uses TRBV6-5 with TRBJ2-7; a possible D gene is TRBD1 (5 bases). Trimming stripped 8 bases from V and 5 bases from J, with 16 bases between. Germline assignment: CDR1 MNHEY and CDR2 SVGAGI. The CDR3 extends over 13 amino acids. The CDR3 loop is CASGMTETHEQYF. CDR3 nucleotide sequence: TGTGCCAGCGGGATGACAGAGACCCACGAGCAGTACTTC.